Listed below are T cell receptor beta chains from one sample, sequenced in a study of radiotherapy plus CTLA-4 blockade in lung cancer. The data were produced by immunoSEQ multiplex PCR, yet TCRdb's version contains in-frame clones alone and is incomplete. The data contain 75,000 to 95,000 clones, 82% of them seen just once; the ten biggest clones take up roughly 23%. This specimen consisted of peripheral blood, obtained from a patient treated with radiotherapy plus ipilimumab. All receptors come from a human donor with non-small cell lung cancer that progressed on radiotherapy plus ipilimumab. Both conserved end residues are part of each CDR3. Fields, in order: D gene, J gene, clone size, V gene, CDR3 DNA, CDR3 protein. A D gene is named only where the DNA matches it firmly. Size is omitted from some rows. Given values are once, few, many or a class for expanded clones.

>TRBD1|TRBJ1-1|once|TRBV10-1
TGCGCCAGCTCGGGGACAGGGTTTTTTGGTGCTTTCTTT
CASSGTGFFGAFF
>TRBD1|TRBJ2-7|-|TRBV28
TGTGCCAGCAGGCCTCCGGGGACAGGGGCCTACGAGCAGTACTTC
CASRPPGTGAYEQYF
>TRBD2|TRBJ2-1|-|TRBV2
TGTGCCAGCAGTGAGGGACTAGCGGGAGACATATCCAATGAGCAGTTCTTC
CASSEGLAGDISNEQFF
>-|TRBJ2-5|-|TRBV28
TGTGCCAGCCTTGGGGGCACGACCCTTGAGACCCAGTACTTC
CASLGGTTLETQYF
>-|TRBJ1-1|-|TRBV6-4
TGTGCCAGCAGTCGGGACATGAACACTGAAGCTTTCTTT
CASSRDMNTEAFF
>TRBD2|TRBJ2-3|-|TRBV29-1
TGCAGCGTTGGACCCATAGCGGGGGGCACAGATACGCAGTATTTT
CSVGPIAGGTDTQYF
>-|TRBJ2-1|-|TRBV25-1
TGTGCCAGCAGTGAAGGCCAGGTTGGCTACAATGAGCAGTTCTTC
CASSEGQVGYNEQFF
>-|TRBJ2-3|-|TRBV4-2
TGTGCCAGCAGCCAGGGGGCTGCAGATACGCAGTATTTT
CASSQGAADTQYF
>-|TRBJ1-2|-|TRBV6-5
TGTGCCAGCAGTTACGGGACACCCCTTCTCTATGGCTACACCTTC
CASSYGTPLLYGYTF
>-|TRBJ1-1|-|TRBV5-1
TGCGCCAGCAGCTTTCTTACGGCAAACACTGAAGCTTTCTTT
CASSFLTANTEAFF
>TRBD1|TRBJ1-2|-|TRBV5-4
TGCGCCAGCAGCTTGGCCGGGACAGGGAACTATGGCTACACCTTC
CASSLAGTGNYGYTF
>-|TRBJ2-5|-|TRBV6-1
TGTGCCAGCGACCCGGGACTGCTGGGGCAAGAGACCCAGTACTTC
CASDPGLLGQETQYF
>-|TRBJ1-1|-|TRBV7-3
TGTGCCAGCAGCTTGATGAGCGACACTGAAGCTTTCTTT
CASSLMSDTEAFF
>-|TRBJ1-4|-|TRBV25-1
TGTGCCAGCAGTGCAGGTTCAACTAATGAAAAACTGTTTTTT
CASSAGSTNEKLFF
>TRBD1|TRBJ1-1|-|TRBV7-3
TGTGCCAGCAGCCCGGGGGACAGACCGAACACTGAAGCTTTCTTT
CASSPGDRPNTEAFF
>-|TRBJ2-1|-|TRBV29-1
TGCAGCGTTGGAGGTTTGACAGGGAGGTACAATGAGCAGTTCTTC
CSVGGLTGRYNEQFF
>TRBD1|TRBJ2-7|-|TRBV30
TGTGCCTGGAGTCAACAGGGGGTCTACGAGCAGTACTTC
CAWSQQGVYEQYF
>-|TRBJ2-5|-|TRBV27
TGTGCCAGCAGTTTACGTCAGGCCCTCCAAGAGACCCAGTACTTC
CASSLRQALQETQYF
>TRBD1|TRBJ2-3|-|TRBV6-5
TGTGCCAGCAGTTACCGCGGGACAGGGGCAGATACGCAGTATTTT
CASSYRGTGADTQYF
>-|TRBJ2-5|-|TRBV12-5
TGTGCTAGTGGTTTGGCGACTTTTGCTAGGTCGGAGACCCAGTACTTC
CASGLATFARSETQYF
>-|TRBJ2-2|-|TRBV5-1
TGCGCCAGCAGCTTCGGGCCAGAACTAGGGGACACCGGGGAGCTGTTTTTT
CASSFGPELGDTGELFF
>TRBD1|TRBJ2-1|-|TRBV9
TGTGCCAGCAGCTATGGACAGGGGACCTACAATGAGCAGTTCTTC
CASSYGQGTYNEQFF
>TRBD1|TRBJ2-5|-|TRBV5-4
TGTGCCAGCAGCCCTCATCCGACAGGGCAGGGGGAGACCCAGTACTTC
CASSPHPTGQGETQYF
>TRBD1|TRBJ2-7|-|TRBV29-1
TGCAGCGTTGTAGTACAGGGGGCTCACGAGCAGTACTTC
CSVVVQGAHEQYF
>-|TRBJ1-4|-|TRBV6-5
TGTGCCAGCAGTACCAAGGATCTTCTCTATGAAAAACTGTTTTTT
CASSTKDLLYEKLFF
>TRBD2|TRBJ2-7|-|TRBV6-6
TGTGCCAGCAGGCGAACGGGGGAACTAGCGGGACTTGAGCAGTACTTC
CASRRTGELAGLEQYF
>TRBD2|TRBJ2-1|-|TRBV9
TGTGCCAGCAGCCCTTGGGGTAGCGGGAATGAGCAGTTCTTC
CASSPWGSGNEQFF
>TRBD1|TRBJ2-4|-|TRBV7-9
TGTGCCAGCACCTACGGGACAGGGGGCGCAAACATTCAGTACTTC
CASTYGTGGANIQYF
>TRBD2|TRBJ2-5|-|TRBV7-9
TGTGCCAGCACCGGGGGGGATGGAAAGACCCAGTACTTC
CASTGGDGKTQYF
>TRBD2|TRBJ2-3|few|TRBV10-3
TGTGCCATCAGTGAGTCCTTACTAGCGGACACAGATACGCAGTATTTT
CAISESLLADTDTQYF